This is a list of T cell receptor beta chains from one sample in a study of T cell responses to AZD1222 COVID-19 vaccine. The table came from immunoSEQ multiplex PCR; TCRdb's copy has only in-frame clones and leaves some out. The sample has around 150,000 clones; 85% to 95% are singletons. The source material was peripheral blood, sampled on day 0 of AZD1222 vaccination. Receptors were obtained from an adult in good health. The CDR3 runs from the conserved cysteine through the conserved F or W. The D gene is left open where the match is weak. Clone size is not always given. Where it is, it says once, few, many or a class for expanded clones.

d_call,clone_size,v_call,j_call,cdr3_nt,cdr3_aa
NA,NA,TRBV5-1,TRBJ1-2,TGCGCCAGCAGCTTGGGGGGCAACTATGGCTACACCTTC,CASSLGGNYGYTF
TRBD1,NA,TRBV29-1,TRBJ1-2,TGCAGCGTTTACACAGGGGCTCCATATGGCTACACCTTC,CSVYTGAPYGYTF
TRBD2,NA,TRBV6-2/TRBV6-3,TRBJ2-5,TGTGCCAGCAGTTACTCGATGATCCAGCGGGAGTGGCAAGAGACCCAGTACTTC,CASSYSMIQREWQETQYF
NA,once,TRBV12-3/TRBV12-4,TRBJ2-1,TGTGCCAGCAGTGCGGGACTCTTCAATGAGCAGTTCTTC,CASSAGLFNEQFF
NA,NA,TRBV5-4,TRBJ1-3,TGTGCCAGCAGCTTGTATGGATACGGAAACACCATATATTTT,CASSLYGYGNTIYF
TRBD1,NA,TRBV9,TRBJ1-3,TGTGCCAGCAGCGTTCACCGGGACAGCTCTGGAAACACCATATATTTT,CASSVHRDSSGNTIYF
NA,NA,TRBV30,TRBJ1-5,TGTGCCTGGACGCCTGGGGGGGGACCTCAGCCCCAGCATTTT,CAWTPGGGPQPQHF
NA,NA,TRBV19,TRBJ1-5,TGTGCCAGTCACGGACGAGCCCAGCCCCAGCATTTT,CASHGRAQPQHF
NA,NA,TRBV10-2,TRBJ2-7,TGCGCCAGCAGGGACAACTCCTACGAGCAGTACTTC,CASRDNSYEQYF
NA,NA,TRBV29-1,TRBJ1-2,TGCAGCGTGCCAAAAACGGGCAGGAACTATGGCTACACCTTC,CSVPKTGRNYGYTF
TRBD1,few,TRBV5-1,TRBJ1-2,TGCGCCAGCAGCCGGAGGCAGGGGGCGAGAATCTATGGCTACACCTTC,CASSRRQGARIYGYTF
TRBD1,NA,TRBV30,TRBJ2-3,TGTGCCTGGAGCCCGGGACAGACTAGCACAGATACGCAGTATTTT,CAWSPGQTSTDTQYF
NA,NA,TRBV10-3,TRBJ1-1,TGTGCCATCAGTGGGTTGGGGGGAGTTGTTGAAGCTTTCTTT,CAISGLGGVVEAFF
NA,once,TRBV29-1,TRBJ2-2,TGCAGCGTGGCGGCCCCGGGCGTGTCCGGGGAGCTGTTTTTT,CSVAAPGVSGELFF
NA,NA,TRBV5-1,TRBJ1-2,TGCGCCAGCAGCTTGGCCAGTCCAGGGGCCAACTATGGCTACACCTTC,CASSLASPGANYGYTF
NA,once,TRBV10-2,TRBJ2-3,TGCGCCAGCAGTTCGGCGGATCGCACAGATACGCAGTATTTT,CASSSADRTDTQYF
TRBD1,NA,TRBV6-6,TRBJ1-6,TGTGCCAGCAGTCCCCTACCCCGGGACAGCTGGAATTCACCCCTCCACTTT,CASSPLPRDSWNSPLHF
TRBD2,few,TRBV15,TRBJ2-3,TGTGCCACCAGCACCGAGGAGCGGGAGGTAGATACGCAGTATTTT,CATSTEEREVDTQYF
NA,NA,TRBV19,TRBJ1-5,TGTGCCAGTAGTACCCCGGAGAGGGGGGGTAATCAGCCCCAGCATTTT,CASSTPERGGNQPQHF
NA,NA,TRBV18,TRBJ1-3,TGTGCCAGCTCACCACCGGCGTCCCGAATCCTAGGAAACACCATATATTTT,CASSPPASRILGNTIYF
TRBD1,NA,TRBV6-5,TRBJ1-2,TGTGCCAGCAACGTAAAGGGGGCCGCCTATGGCTACACCTTC,CASNVKGAAYGYTF
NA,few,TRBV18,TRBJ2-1,TGTGCCAGCTTACCCGGGCTAAGCACTGAGCAGTTCTTC,CASLPGLSTEQFF
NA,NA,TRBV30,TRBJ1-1,TGTGCCTGGAGTCCCGGAAGGAACACTGAAGCTTTCTTT,CAWSPGRNTEAFF
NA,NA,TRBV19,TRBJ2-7,TGTGCCAGTAGGGGGGCCGACTACGAGCAGTACTTC,CASRGADYEQYF
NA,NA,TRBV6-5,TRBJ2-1,TGTGCCAGCAGTCACCTGGCCGGGGGTGGGAATGAGCAGTTCTTC,CASSHLAGGGNEQFF
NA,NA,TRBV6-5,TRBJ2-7,TGTGCCAGCAGCCAGGAACCTTCCTACGAGCAGTACTTC,CASSQEPSYEQYF
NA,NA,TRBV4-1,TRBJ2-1,TGCGCCTCGAAAGCCACCCACAATGAGCAGTTCTTC,CASKATHNEQFF
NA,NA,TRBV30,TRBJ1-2,TGTGCCTCCCTGGGGGGGGGTGGCTATGGCTACACCTTC,CASLGGGGYGYTF
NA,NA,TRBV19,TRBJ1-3,TGTGCCAGTAGTATGATCGCGAGAGGAAACACCATATATTTT,CASSMIARGNTIYF
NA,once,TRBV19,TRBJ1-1,TGTGCCAGTAGTATGACAACGAACACTGAAGCTTTCTTT,CASSMTTNTEAFF
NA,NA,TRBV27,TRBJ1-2,TGTGCCAGCCGAGGCATCTCTAACTATGGCTACACCTTC,CASRGISNYGYTF
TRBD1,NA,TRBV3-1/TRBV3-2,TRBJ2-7,TGTGCCAGCAGCCAAGATAATGAGGGACAGAGATACGAGCAGTACTTC,CASSQDNEGQRYEQYF
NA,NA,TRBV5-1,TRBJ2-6,TGCGCCAGCAGCTTGGGGCAGGGGATCTCTGGGGCCAACGTCCTGACTTTC,CASSLGQGISGANVLTF
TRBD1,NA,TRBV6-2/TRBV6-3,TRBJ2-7,TGTGCCAGCAGTTACTTCGGACAGGGGGGAGACGAGCAGTACTTC,CASSYFGQGGDEQYF
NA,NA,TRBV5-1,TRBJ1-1,TGCGCCAGCAGCTTAGGGGAGAACACTGAAGCTTTCTTT,CASSLGENTEAFF
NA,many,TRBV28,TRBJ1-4,TGTGCCAGCAGTCCTATCGGGAGTGCAACTAATGAAAAACTGTTTTTT,CASSPIGSATNEKLFF
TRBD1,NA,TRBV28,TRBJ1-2,TGTGCCAGCAGTTGGTTAACAGGGGAGTTGGACTATGGCTACACCTTC,CASSWLTGELDYGYTF
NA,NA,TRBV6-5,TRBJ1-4,TGTGCCAGCAGCCAAGTTCCGTGGGAAAAACTGTTTTTT,CASSQVPWEKLFF
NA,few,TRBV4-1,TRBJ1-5,TGCGCCAGCAGCCAAGAAGGGGGAAATCAGCCCCAGCATTTT,CASSQEGGNQPQHF
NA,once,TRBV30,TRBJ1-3,TGTGCCTGGAGGGACCGGAGCTCTGGAAACACCATATATTTT,CAWRDRSSGNTIYF
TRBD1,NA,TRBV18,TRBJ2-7,TGTGCCAGCTCACTAGGACAGGGGGCCTACTACGAGCAGTACTTC,CASSLGQGAYYEQYF
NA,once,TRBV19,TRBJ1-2,TGTGCCAGTAGCCGTTACGCAGGGGCCCTGAACTATGGCTACACCTTC,CASSRYAGALNYGYTF
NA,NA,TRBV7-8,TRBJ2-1,TGTGCCAGCAGCTTTGGCGGGAAGTACAATGAGCAGTTCTTC,CASSFGGKYNEQFF
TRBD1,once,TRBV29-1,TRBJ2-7,TGCAGCGCCGGACAGGGGGCTACCTACGAGCAGTACTTC,CSAGQGATYEQYF
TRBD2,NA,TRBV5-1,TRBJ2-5,TGCGCCAGCAGCTTGGATGTACTAGCGGTGAAGTACTTC,CASSLDVLAVKYF
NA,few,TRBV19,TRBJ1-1,TGTGCCAGTAGTATAGGGAACACTGAAGCTTTCTTT,CASSIGNTEAFF
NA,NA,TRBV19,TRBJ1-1,TGTGCCAGTAGTATTGGGGACACCATGAACACTGAAGCTTTCTTT,CASSIGDTMNTEAFF